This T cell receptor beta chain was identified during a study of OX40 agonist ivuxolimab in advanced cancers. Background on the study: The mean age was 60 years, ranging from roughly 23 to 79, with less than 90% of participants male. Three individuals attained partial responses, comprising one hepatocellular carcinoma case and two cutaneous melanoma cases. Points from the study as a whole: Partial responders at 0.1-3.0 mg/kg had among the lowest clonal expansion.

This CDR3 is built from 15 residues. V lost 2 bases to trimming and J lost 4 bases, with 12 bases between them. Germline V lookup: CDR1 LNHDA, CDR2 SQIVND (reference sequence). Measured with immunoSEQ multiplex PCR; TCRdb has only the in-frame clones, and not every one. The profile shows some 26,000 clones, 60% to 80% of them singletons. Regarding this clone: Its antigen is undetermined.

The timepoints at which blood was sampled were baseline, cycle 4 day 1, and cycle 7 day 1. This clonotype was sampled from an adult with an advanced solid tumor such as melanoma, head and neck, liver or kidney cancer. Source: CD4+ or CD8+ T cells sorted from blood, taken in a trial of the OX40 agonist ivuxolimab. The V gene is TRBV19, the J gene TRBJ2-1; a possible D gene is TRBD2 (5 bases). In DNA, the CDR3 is TGTGCCAGTAGTATAATAGCGTCGATGTACAATGAGCAGTTCTTC. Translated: CASSIIASMYNEQFF.